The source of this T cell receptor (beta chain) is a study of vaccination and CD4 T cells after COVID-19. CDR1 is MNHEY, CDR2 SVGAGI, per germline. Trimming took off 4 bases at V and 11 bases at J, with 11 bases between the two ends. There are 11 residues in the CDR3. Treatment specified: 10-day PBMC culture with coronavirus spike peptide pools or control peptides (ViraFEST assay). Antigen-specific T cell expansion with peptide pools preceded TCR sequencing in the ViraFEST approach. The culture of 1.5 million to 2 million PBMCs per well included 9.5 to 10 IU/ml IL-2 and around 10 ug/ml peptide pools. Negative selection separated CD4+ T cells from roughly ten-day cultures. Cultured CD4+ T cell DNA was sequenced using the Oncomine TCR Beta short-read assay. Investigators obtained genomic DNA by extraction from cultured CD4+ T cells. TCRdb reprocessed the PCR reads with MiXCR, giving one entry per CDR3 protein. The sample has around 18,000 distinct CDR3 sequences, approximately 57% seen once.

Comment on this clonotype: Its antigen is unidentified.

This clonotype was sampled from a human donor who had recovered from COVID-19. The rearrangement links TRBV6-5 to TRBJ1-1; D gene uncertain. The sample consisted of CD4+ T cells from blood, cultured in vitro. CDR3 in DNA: TGTGCCAGCAGTTTAAATAGCCGGGCTTTCTTT. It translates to CASSLNSRAFF.